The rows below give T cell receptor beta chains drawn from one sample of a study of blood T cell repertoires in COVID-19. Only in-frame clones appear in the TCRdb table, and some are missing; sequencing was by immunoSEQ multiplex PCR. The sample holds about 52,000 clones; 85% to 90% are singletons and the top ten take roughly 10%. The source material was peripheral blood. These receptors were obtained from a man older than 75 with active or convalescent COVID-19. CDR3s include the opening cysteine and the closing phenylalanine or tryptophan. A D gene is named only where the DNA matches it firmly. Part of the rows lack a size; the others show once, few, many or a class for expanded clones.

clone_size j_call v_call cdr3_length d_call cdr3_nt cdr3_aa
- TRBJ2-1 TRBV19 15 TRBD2 TGTGCCAGTAGTATACTCCATAGCGGGGGGAATGAGCAGTTCTTC CASSILHSGGNEQFF
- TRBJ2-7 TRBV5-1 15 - TGCGCCAGCAGCTTGTATGGCGGGGGCGACTACGAGCAGTACTTC CASSLYGGGDYEQYF
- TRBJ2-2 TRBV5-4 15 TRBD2 TGTGCCAGCAGCTTTCGGCGGGAGTCGTCCGGGGAGCTGTTTTTT CASSFRRESSGELFF
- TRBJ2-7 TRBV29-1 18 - TGCAGCGTTGAAGGCAGGAGGGAGAGGAGGGGTATAGGGTACGAGCAGTACTTC CSVEGRRERRGIGYEQYF
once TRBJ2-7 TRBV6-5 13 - TGTGCCAGCAGTTACACACAGGGCTACGAGCAGTACTTC CASSYTQGYEQYF
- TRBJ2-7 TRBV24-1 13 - TGTGCCACCAGTCGAGGCAGGGGCTACGAGCAGTACTTC CATSRGRGYEQYF
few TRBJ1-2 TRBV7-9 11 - TGTGCCAGCCAAACAGGGATCGGCTACACCTTC CASQTGIGYTF
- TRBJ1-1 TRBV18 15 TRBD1 TGTGCCAGCTCACCCACCGGGGACAGGGGGACTGAAGCTTTCTTT CASSPTGDRGTEAFF
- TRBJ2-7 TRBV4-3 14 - TGCGCCAGCAGCCCTGGCCCCGGGAGCTACGAGCAGTACTTC CASSPGPGSYEQYF
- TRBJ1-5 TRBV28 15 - TGTGCCAGCAGTTTAGGGCACAGCCAGGGGTGGCCCCAGCATTTT CASSLGHSQGWPQHF
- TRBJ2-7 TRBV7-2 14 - TGTGCCAGCAGCTTAGGGCGGGGCAGCTACGAGCAGTACTTC CASSLGRGSYEQYF
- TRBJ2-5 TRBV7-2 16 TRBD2 TGTGCCAGCAGCTTAAGCGGGGGGAACGTACAAGAGACCCAGTACTTC CASSLSGGNVQETQYF
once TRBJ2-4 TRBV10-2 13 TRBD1 TGCGCCAGCAGTCAAACAGGGGAAGGCATTCAGTACTTC CASSQTGEGIQYF
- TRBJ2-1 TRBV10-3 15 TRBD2 TGTGCCATCAGTGAGTCTTGGACTAGCGGGCTTGAGCAGTTCTTC CAISESWTSGLEQFF
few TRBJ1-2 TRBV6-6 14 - TGTGCCAGCACTCATGAGCGGACTCTCGTGGGCTACACCTTC CASTHERTLVGYTF
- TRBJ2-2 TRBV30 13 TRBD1 TGTGCCTGGACAGGGGGGAACACCGGGGAGCTGTTTTTT CAWTGGNTGELFF
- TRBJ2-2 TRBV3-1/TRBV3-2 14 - TGTGCCAGCAGCCTCGGACTAAACACCGGGGAGCTGTTTTTT CASSLGLNTGELFF
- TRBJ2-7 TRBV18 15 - TGTGCCAGCTCACCCCCCCAAGGGACTTCCTACGAGCAGTACTTC CASSPPQGTSYEQYF
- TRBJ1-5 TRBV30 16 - TGTGCCTGTAGAGCGGGGAAAGTGGGCAGCAATCAGCCCCAGCATTTT CACRAGKVGSNQPQHF
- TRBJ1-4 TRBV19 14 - TGTGCCAGTGGCCTACAGGGATGGAATGAAAAACTGTTTTTT CASGLQGWNEKLFF
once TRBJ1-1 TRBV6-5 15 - TGTGCCAGCAGTTACCAGGGGCGGGTCGGCTCTGAAGCTTTCTTT CASSYQGRVGSEAFF
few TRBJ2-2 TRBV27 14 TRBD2 TGTGCCAGCAGTGGCGGGAGGGCCCTCGGGGAGCTGTTTTTT CASSGGRALGELFF
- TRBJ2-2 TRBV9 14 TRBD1 TGTGCCAGCAGCGTAAGGACAGGGTCCGGGGAGCTGTTTTTT CASSVRTGSGELFF
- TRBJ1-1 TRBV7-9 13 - TGTGCCAGCAGCTTAGGGGCGGGGACTGAAGCTTTCTTT CASSLGAGTEAFF
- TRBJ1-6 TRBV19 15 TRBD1 TGTGCCAGTAGTCCAGGACAGGGGGTAGCTTCACCCCTCCACTTT CASSPGQGVASPLHF
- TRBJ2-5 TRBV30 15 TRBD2 TGTGCCTGGAGTGCCACTGGGCGGGGGCAAGAGACCCAGTACTTC CAWSATGRGQETQYF
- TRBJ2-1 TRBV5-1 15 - TGCGCCAGCACTCTAGGACAGAGTGGGGCAAATGAGCAGTTCTTC CASTLGQSGANEQFF
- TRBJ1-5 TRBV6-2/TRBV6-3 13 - TGTGCCAGCAGTTATGTCTACGATCAGCCCCAGCATTTT CASSYVYDQPQHF
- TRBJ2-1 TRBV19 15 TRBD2 TGTGCCAGTAGCCACGGACTAGCGGGAAACAATGAGCAGTTCTTC CASSHGLAGNNEQFF
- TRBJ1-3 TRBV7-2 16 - TGTGCCAGCAGTTTTCGGGGTACCTACTCTGGAAACACCATATATTTT CASSFRGTYSGNTIYF
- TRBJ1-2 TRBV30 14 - TGTGCCTGGAAACGACCTGACAGCAACTATGGCTACACCTTC CAWKRPDSNYGYTF
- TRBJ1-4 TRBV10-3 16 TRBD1 TGTGCCATCAGCCGGACAGGTTCAGAACTGGATGAAAAACTGTTTTTT CAISRTGSELDEKLFF
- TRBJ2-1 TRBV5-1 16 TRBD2 TGCGCCAGCAGCTTTTATCTAGCGGGAGCTATCAATGAGCAGTTCTTC CASSFYLAGAINEQFF
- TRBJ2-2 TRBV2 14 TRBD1 TGTGCCAGCAAGCAGACAGGGGCCACCGGGGAGCTGTTTTTT CASKQTGATGELFF
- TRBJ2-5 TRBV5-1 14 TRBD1 TGCGCCAGCAGCACCGGGACAGGCCAAGAGACCCAGTACTTC CASSTGTGQETQYF
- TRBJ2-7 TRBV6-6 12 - TGTGCCAGCAGTTCCCCCTCCGGCGAGCAGTACTTC CASSSPSGEQYF
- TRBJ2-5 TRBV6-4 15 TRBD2 TGTGCCAGCACCCCGGGACTAGCGGGACTGGAGACCCAGTACTTC CASTPGLAGLETQYF
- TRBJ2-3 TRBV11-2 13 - TGTGCCAGCAGCTTGGATCTAGTCGGTTCGCAGTATTTT CASSLDLVGSQYF
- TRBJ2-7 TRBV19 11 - TGTGCCAGTAGTCTAGGGCACCTGCAGTACTTC CASSLGHLQYF
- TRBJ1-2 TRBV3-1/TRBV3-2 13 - TGTGCCAGCAGCCAAGACAGGGGCTATGGCTACACCTTC CASSQDRGYGYTF
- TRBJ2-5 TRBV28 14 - TGTGCCAGCAGTTCGAACCAGGGGCTCGAGACCCAGTACTTC CASSSNQGLETQYF
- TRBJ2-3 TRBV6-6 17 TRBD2 TGTGCCAGCAGTCCCCCGAGGCGGGAGTTAGGCACAGATACGCAGTATTTT CASSPPRRELGTDTQYF
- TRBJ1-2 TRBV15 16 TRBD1 TGTGCCACCGATGCCGGTGGGACAGCCACTAACTATGGCTACACCTTC CATDAGGTATNYGYTF
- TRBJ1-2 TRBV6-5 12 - TGTGCCAGCCGAGACTTAAACTATGGCTACACCTTC CASRDLNYGYTF
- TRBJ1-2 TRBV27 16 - TGTGCCAGCAGTTCCGGATCCGGGACATACTTTTATGGCTACACCTTC CASSSGSGTYFYGYTF
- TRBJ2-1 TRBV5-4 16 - TGTGCCAGCAGCCCGGGTCTGGACTTACGAGGGAATGAGCAGTTCTTC CASSPGLDLRGNEQFF
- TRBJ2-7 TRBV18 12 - TGTGCCAGCTCACTCCGCTCCTACGAGCAGTACTTC CASSLRSYEQYF
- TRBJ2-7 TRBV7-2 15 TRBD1 TGTGCCAGCAGCCAAGGGACAGGCAGCACCTACGAGCAGTACTTC CASSQGTGSTYEQYF
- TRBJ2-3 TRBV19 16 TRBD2 TGTGCCAGTAGTCCCGACAGAACTAGCGGTGGGGATACGCAGTATTTT CASSPDRTSGGDTQYF
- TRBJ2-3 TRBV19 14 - TGTGCCAGTAGGCCAGCGGGTTTCACAGATACGCAGTATTTT CASRPAGFTDTQYF
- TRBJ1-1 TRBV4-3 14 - TGCGCCAGCAGCCAAGAGAGGCTGAACACTGAAGCTTTCTTT CASSQERLNTEAFF
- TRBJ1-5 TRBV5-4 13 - TGTGCCAGCAGCTCCGGAGGGGATCAGCCCCAGCATTTT CASSSGGDQPQHF
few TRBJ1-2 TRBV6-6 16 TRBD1 TGTGCCAGCAGTTGGGACAGGGGCCGGCGGGGGCAAGGCTACACCTTC CASSWDRGRRGQGYTF